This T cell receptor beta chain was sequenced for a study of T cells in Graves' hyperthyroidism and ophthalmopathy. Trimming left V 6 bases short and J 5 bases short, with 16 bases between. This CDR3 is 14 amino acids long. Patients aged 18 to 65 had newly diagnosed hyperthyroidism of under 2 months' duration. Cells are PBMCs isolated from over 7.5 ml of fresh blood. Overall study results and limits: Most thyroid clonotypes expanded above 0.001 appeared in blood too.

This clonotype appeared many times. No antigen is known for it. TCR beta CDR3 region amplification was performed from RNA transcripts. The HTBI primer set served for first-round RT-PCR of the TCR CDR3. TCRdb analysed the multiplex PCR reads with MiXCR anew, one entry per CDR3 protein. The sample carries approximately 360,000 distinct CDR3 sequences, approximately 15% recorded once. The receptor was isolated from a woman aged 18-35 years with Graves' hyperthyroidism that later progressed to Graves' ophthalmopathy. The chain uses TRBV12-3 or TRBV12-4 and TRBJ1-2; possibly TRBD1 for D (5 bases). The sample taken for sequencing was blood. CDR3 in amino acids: CASSRGGVSYGYTF. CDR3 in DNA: TGTGCCAGCAGCCGCGGGGGTGTTTCGTATGGCTACACCTTC.